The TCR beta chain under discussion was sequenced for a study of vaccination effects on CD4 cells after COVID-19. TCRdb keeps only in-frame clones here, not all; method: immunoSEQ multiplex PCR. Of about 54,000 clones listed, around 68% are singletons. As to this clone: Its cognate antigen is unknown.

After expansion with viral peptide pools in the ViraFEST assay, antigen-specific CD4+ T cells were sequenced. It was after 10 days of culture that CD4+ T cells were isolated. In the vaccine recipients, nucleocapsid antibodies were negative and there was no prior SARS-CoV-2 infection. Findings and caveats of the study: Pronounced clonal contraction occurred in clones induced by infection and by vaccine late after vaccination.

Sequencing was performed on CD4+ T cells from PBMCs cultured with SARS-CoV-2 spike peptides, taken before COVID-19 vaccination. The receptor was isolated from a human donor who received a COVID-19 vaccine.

The CDR3 sequence is CASALGTGEAFF. The CDR3 DNA sequence: TGTGCCAGCGCTCTTGGGACAGGGGAAGCTTTCTTT. This sequence joins TRBV2 and TRBJ1-1; 9 bases map to TRBD1. Trimming cost V 8 bases and J 8 bases; bases outside gene matches: 6. This CDR3 is 12 amino acids long. Germline values: CDR1 SNHLY, CDR2 FYNNEI.